These 6 T cell receptor beta chains share one sample of origin, sequenced in a study of beta chain features in type 1 diabetes. The study's findings and limits: Shorter TCRB CDR3s, moderately but significantly so, were found in Type 1 diabetes patients in all four CD4+ subsets.

Isolated RNA was reverse transcribed in full, so expressed TCRB transcripts were sequenced. Assay used: immunoSEQ multiplex PCR; TCRdb lists only in-frame clones, some missing. The sample holds some 240,000 clones; about a sixth are singletons and the top ten take approximately 0.086%. These receptors' targets are unknown. The sequenced sample was naive CD4+ T cells from blood. Source of these receptors: a man younger than 40 with type 1 diabetes.

This clone was seen a handful of times. The same CDR3 can be traced to other DNA sequences in this sample. V and J are TRBV29-1 and TRBJ1-3; 7 bases fit TRBD1. The CDR3 totals 14 residues. CDR1 is SQVTM, CDR2 ANQGSEA, per germline. Trimming cost V 2 bases and J 2 bases; bases outside gene matches: 3. The CDR3, as DNA: TGCAGCGTTGAACGAGACAGGGCTGGAAACACCATATATTTT. As protein: CSVERDRAGNTIYF.

This clone was seen a few times. The chain links TRBV9 to TRBJ1-2, with TRBD1 identical over 7 bases. V gave up 0 bases and J gave up 2 bases; unmatched junction bases: 1. This CDR3 is 14 amino acids long. Germline V lookup: CDR1 SGDLS, CDR2 YYNGEE. This chain's CDR3 is CASSVGDRNYGYTF. The CDR3 coding sequence is TGTGCCAGCAGCGTAGGGGACAGAAACTATGGCTACACCTTC. The complete variable domain, with remaining parts taken from reference TRBV9 and TRBJ1-2, reads DSGVTQTPKHLITATGQRVTLRCSPRSGDLSVYWYQQSLDQGLQFLIQYYNGEERAKGNILERFSAQQFPDLHSELNLSSLELGDSALYFCASSVGDRNYGYTFGSGTRLTVV.

This clone showed up just a few times. The same CDR3 also results from other DNA sequences found in this sample. The rearrangement links TRBV18 to TRBJ1-5; D is perhaps TRBD1 (5 bases). The V end lost 2 bases, the J end lost 5 bases, and 7 bases lay between the germline ends. The CDR3 runs 13 residues. Germline-derived CDR1 and CDR2 are KGHSH and LQKENI. The CDR3 coding sequence is TGTGCCAGCTCACCAGGCAGGGATCAGCCCCAGCATTTT. Amino acid sequence: CASSPGRDQPQHF.

This clone showed up just a few times. Different DNA sequences within this sample yield the same CDR3. The genes are TRBV30 and TRBJ1-2; D is uncertain. CDR1 GTSNPN and CDR2 SVGIG come from the germline V gene (reference sequence). The CDR3 covers 11 residues. V gave up 0 bases and J gave up 4 bases, with 3 bases separating them. The DNA for the CDR3 is TGTGCCTGGAGTGTGGCCTATGGCTACACCTTC. Protein sequence: CAWSVAYGYTF.

The CDR3 sequence: CASSQDKGGRAYEQYF. DNA for the CDR3: TGCGCCAGCAGCCAAGATAAGGGAGGGAGAGCCTACGAGCAGTACTTC. This chain connects TRBV4-3 to TRBJ2-7; 7 bases align to TRBD2. Germline loops: CDR1 LGHNA, CDR2 YSLEER. The J segment lost 2 bases and the V segment lost 0 bases, leaving 7 bases of the junction unmatched. CDR3 length: 16 residues.

Comment on this clone: Different DNA sequences within this sample yield the same CDR3. The V and J genes are TRBV9 and TRBJ2-3; D is unclear. This CDR3 is 13 amino acids long. With 0 bases removed from V and 0 bases from J, the gap between germline ends came to 2 bases. Per germline, CDR1 SGDLS and CDR2 YYNGEE. CDR3 residues: CASSVASTDTQYF. The CDR3 DNA reads TGTGCCAGCAGCGTAGCTAGCACAGATACGCAGTATTTT. Together with reference TRBV9 and TRBJ2-3, the CDR3 gives the full variable domain: DSGVTQTPKHLITATGQRVTLRCSPRSGDLSVYWYQQSLDQGLQFLIQYYNGEERAKGNILERFSAQQFPDLHSELNLSSLELGDSALYFCASSVASTDTQYFGPGTRLTVL.